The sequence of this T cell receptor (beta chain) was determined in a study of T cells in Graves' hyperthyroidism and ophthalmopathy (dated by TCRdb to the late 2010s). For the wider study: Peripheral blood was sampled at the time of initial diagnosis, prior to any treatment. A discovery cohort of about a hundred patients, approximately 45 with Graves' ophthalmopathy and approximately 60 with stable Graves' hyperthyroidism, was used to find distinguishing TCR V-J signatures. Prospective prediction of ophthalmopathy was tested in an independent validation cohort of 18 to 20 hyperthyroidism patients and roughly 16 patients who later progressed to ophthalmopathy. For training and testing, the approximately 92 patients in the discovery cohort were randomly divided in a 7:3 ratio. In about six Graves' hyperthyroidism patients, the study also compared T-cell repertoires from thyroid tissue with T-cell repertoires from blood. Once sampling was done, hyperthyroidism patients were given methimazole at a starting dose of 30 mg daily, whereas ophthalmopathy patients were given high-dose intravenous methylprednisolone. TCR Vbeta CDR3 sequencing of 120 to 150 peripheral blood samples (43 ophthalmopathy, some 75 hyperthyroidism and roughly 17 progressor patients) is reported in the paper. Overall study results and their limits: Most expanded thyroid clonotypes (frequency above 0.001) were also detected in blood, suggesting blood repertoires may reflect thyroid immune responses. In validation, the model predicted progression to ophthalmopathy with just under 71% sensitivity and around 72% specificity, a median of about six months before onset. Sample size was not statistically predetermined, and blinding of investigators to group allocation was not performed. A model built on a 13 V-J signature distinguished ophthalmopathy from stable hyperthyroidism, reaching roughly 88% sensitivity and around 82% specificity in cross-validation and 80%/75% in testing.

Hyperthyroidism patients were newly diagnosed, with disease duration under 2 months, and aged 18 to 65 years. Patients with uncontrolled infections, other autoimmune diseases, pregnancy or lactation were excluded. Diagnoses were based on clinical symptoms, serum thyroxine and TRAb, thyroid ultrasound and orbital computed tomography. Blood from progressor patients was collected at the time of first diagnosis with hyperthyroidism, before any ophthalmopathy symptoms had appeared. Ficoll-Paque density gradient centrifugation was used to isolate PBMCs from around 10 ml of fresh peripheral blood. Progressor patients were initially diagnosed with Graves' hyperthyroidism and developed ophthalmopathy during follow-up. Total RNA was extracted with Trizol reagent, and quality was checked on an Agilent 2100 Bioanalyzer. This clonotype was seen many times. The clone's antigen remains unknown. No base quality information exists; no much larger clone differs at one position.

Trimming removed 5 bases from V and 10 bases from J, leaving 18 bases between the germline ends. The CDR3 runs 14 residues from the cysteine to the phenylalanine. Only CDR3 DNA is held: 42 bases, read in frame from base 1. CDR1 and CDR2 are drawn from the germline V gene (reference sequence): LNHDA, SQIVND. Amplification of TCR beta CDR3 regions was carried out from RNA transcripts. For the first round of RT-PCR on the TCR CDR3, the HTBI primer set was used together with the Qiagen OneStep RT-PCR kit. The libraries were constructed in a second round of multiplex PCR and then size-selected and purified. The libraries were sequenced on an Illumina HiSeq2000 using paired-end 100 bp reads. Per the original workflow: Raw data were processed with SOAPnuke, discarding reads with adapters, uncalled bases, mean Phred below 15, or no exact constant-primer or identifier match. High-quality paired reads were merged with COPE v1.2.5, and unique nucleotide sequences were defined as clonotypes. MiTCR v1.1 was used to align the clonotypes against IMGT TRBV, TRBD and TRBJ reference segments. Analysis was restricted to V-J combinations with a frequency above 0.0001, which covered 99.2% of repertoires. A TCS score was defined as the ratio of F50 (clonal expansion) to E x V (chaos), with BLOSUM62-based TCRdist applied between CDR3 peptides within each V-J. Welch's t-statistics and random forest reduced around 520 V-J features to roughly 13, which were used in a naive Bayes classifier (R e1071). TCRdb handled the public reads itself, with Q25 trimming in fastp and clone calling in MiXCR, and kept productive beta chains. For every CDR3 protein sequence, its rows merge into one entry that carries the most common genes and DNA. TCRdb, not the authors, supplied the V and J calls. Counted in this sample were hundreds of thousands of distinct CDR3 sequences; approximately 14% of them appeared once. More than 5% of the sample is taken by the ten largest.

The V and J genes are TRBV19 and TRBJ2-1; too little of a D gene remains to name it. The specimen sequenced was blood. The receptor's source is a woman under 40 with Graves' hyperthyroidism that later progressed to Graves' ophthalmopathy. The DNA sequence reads TGTGCCAGTAGTGTATTGGGTCCTGATGGAGAGCAGTTCTTC. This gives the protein CASSVLGPDGEQFF.